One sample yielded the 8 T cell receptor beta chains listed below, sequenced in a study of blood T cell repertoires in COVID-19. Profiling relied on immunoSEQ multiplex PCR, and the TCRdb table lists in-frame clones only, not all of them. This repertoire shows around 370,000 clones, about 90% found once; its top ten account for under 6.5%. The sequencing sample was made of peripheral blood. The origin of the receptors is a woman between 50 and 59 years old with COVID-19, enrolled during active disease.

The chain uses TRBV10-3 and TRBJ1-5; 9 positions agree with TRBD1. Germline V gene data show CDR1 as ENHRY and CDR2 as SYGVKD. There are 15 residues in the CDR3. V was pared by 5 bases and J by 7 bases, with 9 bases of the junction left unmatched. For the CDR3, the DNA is TGTGCCATCAGTAAAACAGGGGGCGCAGGACAGCCCCAGCATTTT. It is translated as CAISKTGGAGQPQHF.

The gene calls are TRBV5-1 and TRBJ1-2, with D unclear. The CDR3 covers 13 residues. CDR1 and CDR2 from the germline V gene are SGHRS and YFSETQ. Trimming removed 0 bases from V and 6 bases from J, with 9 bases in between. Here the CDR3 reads CASSLGRSDGYTF. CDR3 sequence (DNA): TGCGCCAGCAGCTTGGGGAGATCCGATGGCTACACCTTC.

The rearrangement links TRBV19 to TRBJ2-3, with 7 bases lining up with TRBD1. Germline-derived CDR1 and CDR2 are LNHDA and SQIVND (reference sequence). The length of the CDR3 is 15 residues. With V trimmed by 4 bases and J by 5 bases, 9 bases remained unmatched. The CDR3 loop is CASSKGQAGLDTQYF. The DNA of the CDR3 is TGTGCCAGTAGTAAAGGACAGGCTGGACTAGATACGCAGTATTTT.

CDR3 residues: CASSFRQATNEKLFF. Written as DNA, the CDR3 is TGTGCCAGCAGCTTTCGACAGGCAACTAATGAAAAACTGTTTTTT. V and J are TRBV7-9 and TRBJ1-4; possible D gene TRBD1, 6 bases. Trimming pared 3 bases from V and 0 bases from J, leaving 8 bases between. This CDR3 has 15 amino acids. In germline, CDR1 is SEHNR, CDR2 FQNEAQ (reference sequence).

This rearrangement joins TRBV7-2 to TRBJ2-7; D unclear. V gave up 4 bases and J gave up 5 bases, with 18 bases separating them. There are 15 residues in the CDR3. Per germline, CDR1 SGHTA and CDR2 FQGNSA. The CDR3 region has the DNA TGTGCCAGCAGCTCTGACCTCCTCCCAGGTCACGAGCAGTACTTC. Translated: CASSSDLLPGHEQYF.

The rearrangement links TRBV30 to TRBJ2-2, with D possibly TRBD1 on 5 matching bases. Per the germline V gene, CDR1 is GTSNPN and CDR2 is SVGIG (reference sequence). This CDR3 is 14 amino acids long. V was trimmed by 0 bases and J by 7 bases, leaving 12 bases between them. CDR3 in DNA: TGTGCCTGGAGTGTAGGTCCGCAGGGCGGGGAGCTGTTTTTT. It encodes CAWSVGPQGGELFF.

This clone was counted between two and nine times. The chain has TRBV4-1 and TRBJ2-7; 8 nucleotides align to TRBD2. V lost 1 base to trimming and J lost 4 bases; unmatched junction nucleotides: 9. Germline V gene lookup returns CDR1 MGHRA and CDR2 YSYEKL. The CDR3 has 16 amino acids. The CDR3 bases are TGCGCCAGCAGCCAAGTAAGAGCGGGAGCAACTTACGAGCAGTACTTC. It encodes CASSQVRAGATYEQYF.

DNA of the CDR3: TGTGCCAGCAGTGGGGGGGCCGGGGAGCTGTTTTTT. This gives the protein CASSGGAGELFF. The rearrangement links TRBV12-3 or TRBV12-4 to TRBJ2-2, with 7 bases that match TRBD2. CDR3 size: 12 residues. Germline trimming cut 5 bases from V and 6 bases from J; bases unmatched to any gene: 0.